The sequence of this T cell receptor (beta chain) was determined in a study of ipilimumab plus nivolumab after autologous stem cell transplantation. After removal of 3 bases from V and 1 base from J, the junction contained 2 bases not matched to a gene. This CDR3 is built from 14 residues. From germline, CDR1 is SGHRS and CDR2 YFSETQ. Here immunoSEQ multiplex PCR was the method, and the copy in TCRdb shows in-frame clones only, minus some. The sample consists of tens of thousands of clones, 80% to 95% of them appearing once. The chain links TRBV5-1 to TRBJ2-3; 7 bases are shared with TRBD2. The specimen comprised PBMCs, sampled in a trial of ipilimumab plus nivolumab as post-transplant consolidation. The sequence was obtained from a male donor with multiple myeloma. In DNA form, the CDR3 reads TGCGCCAGCAGCTCGGGACTACGCACAGATACGCAGTATTTT. Amino acids: CASSSGLRTDTQYF.